Each of the 30 T cell receptor beta chains below was sequenced from the same sample in a study of T cells of healthy individuals. TCRdb analysed the 5' RACE reads with MiXCR anew, one entry per CDR3 protein. The table shows about 100,000 distinct CDR3 sequences, with under 20% occurring only once. The source is a human donor in good health.

This clonotype was detected ten times or more. This chain uses TRBV28 with TRBJ2-7, with D possibly being TRBD1 (6 bases). Germline values: CDR1 MDHEN, CDR2 SYDVKM. The CDR3 covers 13 residues. Trimming pared 6 bases from V and 1 base from J, leaving 10 bases between. The CDR3 coding sequence is TGTGCCAGCAGGGGGGCCACGTCCTACGAGCAGTACTTC. Translated, it gives CASRGATSYEQYF.

The chain is built from TRBV7-2 and TRBJ1-3; TRBD1 agrees at 7 bases. Germline V gene sequence: CDR1 SGHTA, CDR2 FQGNSA. The CDR3 is 18 amino acids. The V and J ends lost 1 base and 0 bases, in that order; junction bases with no gene match: 9. As DNA, the CDR3 is TGTGCCAGCAGCTTAGAGAGGGGCAGGGGGTTCTCTGGAAACACCATATATTTT. Translated, it gives CASSLERGRGFSGNTIYF. The full variable domain, rest sourced from reference TRBV7-2 and TRBJ1-3, is GAGVSQSPSNKVTEKGKDVELRCDPISGHTALYWYRQSLGQGLEFLIYFQGNSAPDKSGLPSDRFSAERTGGSVSTLTIQRTQQEDSAVYLCASSLERGRGFSGNTIYFGEGSWLTVV.

This clonotype was seen at least ten times. This sequence joins TRBV12-3 or TRBV12-4 and TRBJ1-2, with TRBD1 matching 7 bases. V was clipped by 3 bases and J by 3 bases; unmatched bases: 13. The CDR3 is 17 residues long. The CDR3 loop is CASSFPGRGTEDYGYTF. CDR3 DNA: TGTGCCAGCAGTTTTCCAGGACGAGGGACAGAAGACTATGGCTACACCTTC.

This clonotype was detected a few times. The V gene is TRBV25-1, the J gene TRBJ2-7, with D possibly matching TRBD1 (5 bases). Germline lookup yields CDR1 MGHDK and CDR2 SYGVNS. The CDR3 runs 12 residues. Between the trimmed V and J ends, which lost 8 bases and 3 bases, there was a span of 11 bases. CDR3 DNA: TGTGCCAGCGAAGAAAGGGGCTACGAGCAGTACTTC. Its translation is CASEERGYEQYF.

The chain couples TRBV10-3 to TRBJ1-3; TRBD1 is a possible D gene (5 bases). The CDR3 is made up of 15 amino acids. The germline V and J ends were trimmed by 3 bases and 0 bases, with 9 bases remaining between them. The germline gives CDR1 ENHRY, CDR2 SYGVKD. The CDR3 nucleotides read TGTGCCATCAGTGACAGGGTTATCTCTGGAAACACCATATATTTT. Its protein product is CAISDRVISGNTIYF.

In its sample, this clonotype was seen many times. The DNA of the CDR3 is TGTGCCAGCAGCGTTGATGGTAGGGGTTGGGAAGCTTTCTTT. It specifies CASSVDGRGWEAFF. This chain joins TRBV5-6 and TRBJ1-1, with D possibly being TRBD1 (5 bases). Per germline, CDR1 SGHDT and CDR2 YYEEEE. CDR3 length: 14 amino acids. Between the trimmed V and J ends, which lost 4 bases and 8 bases, there was a span of 18 bases.

The chain is built from TRBV6-6 and TRBJ2-6; D may be TRBD1 (5 bases). CDR1 and CDR2 (germline): MNHNY, SVGAGI (reference sequence). The CDR3 is 13 amino acids. Between the trimmed V and J ends, which lost 8 bases and 2 bases, there was a span of 7 bases. The CDR3 spells CASVGPGANVLTF. The CDR3 DNA follows: TGTGCCAGCGTGGGGCCTGGGGCCAACGTCCTGACTTTC.

The V call is TRBV20-1, the J call TRBJ1-1; D is unclear. The CDR3 is 14 amino acids. Trimming shortened V by 3 bases and J by 3 bases, and 14 bases separated the two germline ends. Germline V gene lookup returns CDR1 DFQATT and CDR2 SNEGSKA (reference sequence). CDR3 protein: CSARNLLADTEAFF. In nucleotides, the CDR3 is TGCAGTGCTAGGAATCTCTTGGCGGACACTGAAGCTTTCTTT.

The chain recombines TRBV5-4 with TRBJ2-3; D unclear. V gave up 0 bases and J gave up 1 base, with 12 bases separating them. Germline CDR1 is SGHNT and CDR2 is YYREEE (reference sequence). The CDR3 has 16 residues. The CDR3 loop reads CASSLEPGIRTDTQYF. The CDR3 DNA reads TGTGCCAGCAGCTTGGAACCTGGGATTCGCACAGATACGCAGTATTTT.

This clonotype was observed many times. This chain uses TRBV4-3 with TRBJ2-7; D is unresolved. The CDR3 has 17 residues. CDR1 and CDR2 from the germline V gene are LGHNA and YSLEER. V dropped 0 bases and J dropped 2 bases, with 17 bases sitting between them. CDR3 nucleotides: TGCGCCAGCAGCCAAGATCAATCGGCGGTCGTTACCTACGAGCAGTACTTC. Amino acids: CASSQDQSAVVTYEQYF.

This clonotype showed up just a few times. The chain has TRBV30 and TRBJ1-5; D not resolved. V was trimmed by 0 bases and J by 4 bases, leaving 10 bases between them. CDR1 is GTSNPN and CDR2 is SVGIG in the germline V gene (reference sequence). The CDR3 is made up of 14 amino acids. DNA of the CDR3: TGTGCCTGGAGTGTACTTCCGGGGAATCAGCCCCAGCATTTT. This gives the protein CAWSVLPGNQPQHF.

The rearrangement joins TRBV12-3 or TRBV12-4 to TRBJ2-6; 7 bases match TRBD1. This CDR3 has 17 residues. Trimming removed 5 bases from V and 0 bases from J; junction bases left unmatched: 7. In DNA form, the CDR3 reads TGTGCCAGCAGTCCGGGACAGCAATACTCTGGGGCCAACGTCCTGACTTTC. Amino acids: CASSPGQQYSGANVLTF.

In this sample, this clonotype turned up many times. The chain employs TRBV20-1 and TRBJ2-5; D remains unclear. The CDR3 runs to 11 residues. Germline lookup yields CDR1 DFQATT and CDR2 SNEGSKA (reference sequence). V was cut by 5 bases and J by 0 bases, with 4 bases left in between. CDR3 amino acids: CSAWDQETQYF. CDR3 bases: TGCAGTGCTTGGGACCAAGAGACCCAGTACTTC.

The V call is TRBV4-2, the J call TRBJ1-6, with a possible D match to TRBD1 (6 bases). CDR1 is LGHNA and CDR2 is YNFKEQ in the germline V gene. The CDR3 runs to 15 residues. Deletions cut 1 base from V and 9 bases from J, with 13 bases between. The CDR3 bases are TGTGCCAGCAGCCAAGGAGATCGGACAGTTTCACCCCTCCACTTT. Translated: CASSQGDRTVSPLHF.

The chain links TRBV18 to TRBJ1-5; D ambiguous. The V and J ends lost 4 bases and 2 bases respectively, with 15 bases between them. CDR3 length: 16 amino acids. CDR1 and CDR2 from the germline V gene are KGHSH and LQKENI. The CDR3 sequence: CASSLQPQTGNQPQHF. The DNA of the CDR3 is TGTGCCAGCTCACTCCAACCCCAAACAGGCAATCAGCCCCAGCATTTT.

This clonotype occurred many times. This rearrangement joins TRBV3-1 to TRBJ2-7; 8 bases are a match to TRBD2. The V gene's germline CDR1 is LGHDT and CDR2 YNNKEL (reference sequence). V lost 6 bases and J lost 2; bases outside the gene matches: 15. CDR3 size: 17 residues. DNA of the CDR3: TGTGCCAGCAGTCCAATCCCGGGACTAGTTCCTCCCTACGAGCAGTACTTC. Its translation: CASSPIPGLVPPYEQYF.

This clonotype was seen many times. This rearrangement joins TRBV19 to TRBJ1-5; 7 bases map to TRBD1. Germline lookup yields CDR1 LNHDA and CDR2 SQIVND (reference sequence). CDR3 length equals 15 residues. V lost 4 bases to trimming and J lost 6 bases; unmatched junction nucleotides: 9. The CDR3 spells CASSTTGVRGQPQHF. The DNA for the CDR3 is TGTGCCAGTAGTACCACAGGGGTCCGGGGTCAGCCCCAGCATTTT.

The V and J genes are TRBV7-2 and TRBJ2-5; D is unclear. Germline V lookup: CDR1 SGHTA, CDR2 FQGNSA. This CDR3 comprises 13 residues. V was trimmed by 2 bases and J by 4 bases, leaving 8 bases between them. The CDR3 sequence is CASSLKTGETQYF. CDR3 nucleotide sequence: TGTGCCAGCAGCTTAAAGACCGGAGAGACCCAGTACTTC.

This clonotype has a handful of counts. This chain links TRBV20-1 with TRBJ2-3; possible D gene TRBD1, 6 bases. V was trimmed by 6 bases and J by 1 base, leaving 14 bases between them. The CDR3 has 14 amino acids. Germline values: CDR1 DFQATT, CDR2 SNEGSKA (reference sequence). Written as DNA, the CDR3 is TGCAGTGCGGACAGCCTCACGGGCACAGATACGCAGTATTTT. Translating gives CSADSLTGTDTQYF.

The chain combines TRBV10-3 with TRBJ1-6, with D maybe TRBD1 (5 bases). The germline gives CDR1 ENHRY, CDR2 SYGVKD. The CDR3 has 15 residues. V was clipped by 2 bases and J by 10 bases, with 15 bases between them. CDR3: CAISEGWDLDSPLHF. In nucleotides, the CDR3 is TGTGCCATCAGTGAGGGGTGGGACTTGGACTCACCCCTCCACTTT.

A few counts support this clonotype. J is TRBJ1-2 and V is TRBV12-3 or TRBV12-4; 7 bases agree with TRBD1. After removal of 4 bases from V and 5 bases from J, the junction contained 7 bases not matched to a gene. The CDR3 totals 14 residues. The CDR3 DNA reads TGTGCCAGCAGTTCACAGGGGCCGTTTTATGGCTACACCTTC. This translates into CASSSQGPFYGYTF.

Many counts were recorded for this clonotype. The chain uses TRBV13 and TRBJ2-1; the match to TRBD2 covers 7 bases. Trimming removed 6 bases from V and 6 bases from J; junction bases left unmatched: 5. The CDR3 is made up of 13 amino acids. Germline loops: CDR1 PRHDT, CDR2 FYEKMQ (reference sequence). CDR3 sequence reads: CASRRGGSNEQFF. The CDR3 DNA sequence: TGTGCCAGCAGACGGGGCGGGAGCAATGAGCAGTTCTTC. The variable domain in full, with the rest retrieved from reference TRBV13 and TRBJ2-1, is AAGVIQSPRHLIKEKRETATLKCYPIPRHDTVYWYQQGPGQDPQFLISFYEKMQSDKGSIPDRFSAQQFSDYHSELNMSSLELGDSALYFCASRRGGSNEQFFGPGTRLTVL.

This clonotype has more than one count but fewer than ten. J is TRBJ2-5 and V is TRBV3-1; D not certain. Germline V gene data show CDR1 as LGHDT and CDR2 as YNNKEL (reference sequence). Trimming took 5 bases from V and 0 from J, leaving 4 bases between them. The CDR3 sequence is 12 residues long. The CDR3 sequence is CASSDNQETQYF. CDR3 sequence (DNA): TGTGCCAGCAGCGACAACCAAGAGACCCAGTACTTC.

In its sample, this clonotype was seen many times. The rearrangement uses TRBV7-4 and TRBJ1-5; 7 bases are shared with TRBD1. CDR3 length equals 17 residues. Germline V gene lookup returns CDR1 SGHVT and CDR2 SQSDAQ. V was clipped by 5 bases and J by 0 bases; unmatched bases: 10. The CDR3 loop reads CASSAGTDLYSNQPQHF. DNA for the CDR3: TGTGCCAGCAGCGCCGGGACAGACCTCTATAGCAATCAGCCCCAGCATTTT.

Ten or more counts support this clonotype. V and J are TRBV3-1 and TRBJ2-1, with TRBD2 as a possible D gene (5 bases). Between the trimmed V and J ends, which lost 6 bases and 7 bases, there was a span of 10 bases. Germline V gene data show CDR1 as LGHDT and CDR2 as YNNKEL (reference sequence). The CDR3 contains 12 residues. CDR3 bases: TGTGCCAGCAGTCGGACTGGTAATGAGCAGTTCTTC. This gives the protein CASSRTGNEQFF.

J is TRBJ1-4 and V is TRBV5-1; D unresolved. Trimming removed 5 bases at V and 5 bases at J, with 10 bases between. Germline-derived CDR1 and CDR2 are SGHRS and YFSETQ. The length of the CDR3 is 13 residues. The CDR3 DNA sequence: TGCGCCAGCAGGCTGGGAGAGAATGAAAAACTGTTTTTT. It encodes CASRLGENEKLFF.

CDR3 DNA sequence: TGTGCCAGCAGTTACTCCGGGGGGGATTCACCCCTCCACTTT. It codes for CASSYSGGDSPLHF. J is TRBJ1-6 and V is TRBV6-6, with D maybe TRBD1 (5 bases). The CDR3 is made up of 14 amino acids. The germline gives CDR1 MNHNY, CDR2 SVGAGI (reference sequence). The V end lost 0 bases, the J end lost 8 bases, and 8 bases lay between the germline ends.

This clonotype has a handful of counts. The rearrangement uses TRBV9 and TRBJ1-3, with 8 bases aligning to TRBD1. The length of the CDR3 is 17 residues. Germline V gene lookup returns CDR1 SGDLS and CDR2 YYNGEE. V gave up 4 bases and J gave up 2 bases; unmatched junction bases: 11. The CDR3 bases are TGTGCCAGCAGCTTAAAACCCGGGGGACAGGCTGGAAACACCATATATTTT. This gives the protein CASSLKPGGQAGNTIYF.

The sample holds a few counts of this clonotype. The chain employs TRBV6-4 and TRBJ2-1, with TRBD2 identical over 10 bases. Germline values: CDR1 MRHNA, CDR2 SNTAGT. The ends lost 3 bases at V and 1 base at J; junction bases unmatched: 0. There are 15 residues in the CDR3. CDR3 in amino acids: CASSETSGSYNEQFF. Written as DNA, the CDR3 is TGTGCCAGCAGTGAGACTAGCGGGTCCTACAATGAGCAGTTCTTC.

The chain couples TRBV28 to TRBJ2-7, with D possibly called TRBD1 or TRBD2 (5 bases each). CDR3 length equals 14 residues. Trimming removed 2 bases from V and 2 bases from J, with 10 bases in between. Germline V gene sequence: CDR1 MDHEN, CDR2 SYDVKM. DNA for the CDR3: TGTGCCAGCAGTTTAACAGGAGGACCCTACGAGCAGTACTTC. Residues: CASSLTGGPYEQYF.